These T cell receptor beta chains were read from a single sample in a study of OX40 agonist ivuxolimab in advanced cancers. Sequenced by immunoSEQ multiplex PCR; TCRdb stores in-frame clones only, minus some. Of tens of thousands of clones in the sample, 75% to 90% were seen once. This material consisted of CD4+ or CD8+ T cells sorted from blood, taken in a trial of the OX40 agonist ivuxolimab. The receptors shown here come from an adult with an advanced solid tumor such as melanoma, head and neck, liver or kidney cancer. Each CDR3 is given with its conserved first and last residue. The order of the fields is clone size, V gene, CDR3 protein. Size values are once, few and many counts, or a class for expanded clones, and some rows have none.

abundance: -; v_gene: TRBV4-3; CDR3aa: CASSQDRGQGEKLFF
abundance: few; v_gene: TRBV10-2; CDR3aa: CASSESRTGAAPQHF
abundance: -; v_gene: TRBV7-8; CDR3aa: CASSLAGGTGELFF
abundance: -; v_gene: TRBV11-3; CDR3aa: CASSLDGQGGETQYF
abundance: -; v_gene: TRBV10-3; CDR3aa: CAIRTTGNTGELFF
abundance: -; v_gene: TRBV9; CDR3aa: CASSPGGARNSPLHF
abundance: -; v_gene: TRBV29-1; CDR3aa: CSVEGVQDEQFF
abundance: -; v_gene: TRBV18; CDR3aa: CASSPGRGRYEQYF
abundance: -; v_gene: TRBV6-6; CDR3aa: CASCRGPNEKLFF
abundance: few; v_gene: TRBV5-1; CDR3aa: CASSLMGAGSYTGELFF
abundance: few; v_gene: TRBV7-9; CDR3aa: CASSPTGRTEAFF
abundance: once; v_gene: TRBV4-1; CDR3aa: CASSQAPRRHINEKLFF
abundance: -; v_gene: TRBV7-7; CDR3aa: CASSPPHPDNTEAFF
abundance: -; v_gene: TRBV7-3; CDR3aa: CASSLGHQNTEAFF
abundance: -; v_gene: TRBV30; CDR3aa: CAWSYSWEQFF
abundance: once; v_gene: TRBV25-1; CDR3aa: CASRRGARETQYF
abundance: -; v_gene: TRBV5-6; CDR3aa: CASSSSEGPGLYTEAFF
abundance: -; v_gene: TRBV5-1; CDR3aa: CASSQGQGASGYTF
abundance: -; v_gene: TRBV10-3; CDR3aa: CAISAVADVYNEQFF
abundance: -; v_gene: TRBV5-5; CDR3aa: CASSSTMTSGGEQYF
abundance: -; v_gene: TRBV5-4; CDR3aa: CASSLDLGRANEQFF
abundance: -; v_gene: TRBV29-1; CDR3aa: CSVGPGKGQPQHF
abundance: -; v_gene: TRBV5-4; CDR3aa: CASSLAGGVNEKLFF
abundance: -; v_gene: TRBV7-2; CDR3aa: CASSLGQEIYGYTF
abundance: -; v_gene: TRBV4-3; CDR3aa: CASSHVTQGRYGYTF
abundance: -; v_gene: TRBV5-4; CDR3aa: CASSLDIQETQYF
abundance: -; v_gene: TRBV2; CDR3aa: CASSDVAGGNEQFF
abundance: -; v_gene: TRBV6-5; CDR3aa: CAIKGEGASGELFF
abundance: few; v_gene: TRBV30; CDR3aa: CAWSIRQGMNSPLHF
abundance: -; v_gene: TRBV19; CDR3aa: CASSIRSMSGANVLTF
abundance: once; v_gene: TRBV5-1; CDR3aa: CASSFSGFQETQYF
abundance: -; v_gene: TRBV19; CDR3aa: CASSIPGGTYEQYF
abundance: -; v_gene: TRBV7-2; CDR3aa: CASSLRDRNTEAFF
abundance: -; v_gene: TRBV19; CDR3aa: CASSIQGSGANVLTF
abundance: once; v_gene: TRBV6-6; CDR3aa: CASSGTLREEKLFF
abundance: -; v_gene: TRBV19; CDR3aa: CASTGGQEVTNEKLFF
abundance: -; v_gene: TRBV2; CDR3aa: CASSARAMNTEAFF